The clone carrying this T cell receptor beta chain was recorded a few times. The target antigen is unknown. The record originates from a study of T cell responses to AZD1222 COVID-19 vaccine. Overall study findings and caveats: Baseline serology detected seropositivity in only 6 or 7 AZD1222 recipients. With dominance at 160-218 and 743-854, vaccine-associated CD4 TCRs spanned spike.

Sequenced by immunoSEQ multiplex PCR; TCRdb stores in-frame clones only, minus some. There are 190,000 or so clones in the sample; around 90% occur only once, and about 24% lies in the top ten. The V end lost 2 bases, the J end lost 5 bases, and 4 bases lay between the germline ends. This CDR3 has 11 amino acids. CDR1 and CDR2 (germline): SGHDN, FVKESK. The gene calls are TRBV14 and TRBJ2-7; D gene unclear. Source: peripheral blood, taken 28 days after the second AZD1222 dose. This TCR came from an adult who received the AZD1222 COVID-19 vaccine. CDR3 amino acids: CASSQFDEQYF. CDR3 nucleotides: TGTGCCAGCAGCCAATTTGACGAGCAGTACTTC.